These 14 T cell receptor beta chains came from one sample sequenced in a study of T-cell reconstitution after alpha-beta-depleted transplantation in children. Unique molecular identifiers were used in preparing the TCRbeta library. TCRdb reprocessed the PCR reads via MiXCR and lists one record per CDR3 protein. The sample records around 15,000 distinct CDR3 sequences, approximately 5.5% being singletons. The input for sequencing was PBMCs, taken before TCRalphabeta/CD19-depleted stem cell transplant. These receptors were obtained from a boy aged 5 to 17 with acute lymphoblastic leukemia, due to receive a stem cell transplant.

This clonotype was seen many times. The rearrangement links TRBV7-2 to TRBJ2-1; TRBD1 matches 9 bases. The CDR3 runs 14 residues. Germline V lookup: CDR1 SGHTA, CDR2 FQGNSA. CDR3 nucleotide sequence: TGTGCAGAGGACAGGGGAGAGGCCTACAATGAGCAGTTCTTC. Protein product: CAEDRGEAYNEQFF. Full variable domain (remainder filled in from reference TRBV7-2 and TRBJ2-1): GAGVSQSPSNKVTEKGKDVELRCDPISGHTALYWYRQSLGQGLEFLIYFQGNSAPDKSGLPSDRFSAERTGGSVSTLTIQRTQQEDSAVYLCAEDRGEAYNEQFFGPGTRLTVL.

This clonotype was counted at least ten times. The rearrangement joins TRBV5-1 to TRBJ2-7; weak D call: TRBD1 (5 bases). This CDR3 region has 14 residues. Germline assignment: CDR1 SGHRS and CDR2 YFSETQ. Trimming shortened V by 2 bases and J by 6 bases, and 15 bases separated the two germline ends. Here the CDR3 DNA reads TGCGCCAGCAGCTTAGGACACGGGCTCGGCGAGCAGTACTTC. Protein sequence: CASSLGHGLGEQYF.

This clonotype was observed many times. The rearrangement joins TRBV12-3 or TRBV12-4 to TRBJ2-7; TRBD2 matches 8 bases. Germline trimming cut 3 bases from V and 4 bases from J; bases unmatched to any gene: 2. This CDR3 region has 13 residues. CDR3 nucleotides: TGTGCCAGCAGTTTGGCTAGCGGGTACGAGCAGTACTTC. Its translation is CASSLASGYEQYF.

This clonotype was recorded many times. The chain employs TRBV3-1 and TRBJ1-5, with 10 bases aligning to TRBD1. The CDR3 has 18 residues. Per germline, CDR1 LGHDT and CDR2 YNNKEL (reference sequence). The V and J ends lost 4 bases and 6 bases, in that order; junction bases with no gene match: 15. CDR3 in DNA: TGTGCCAGCAGCCCTCTCTATCCCTGGACAGGGGGGACTCAGCCCCAGCATTTT. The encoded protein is CASSPLYPWTGGTQPQHF.

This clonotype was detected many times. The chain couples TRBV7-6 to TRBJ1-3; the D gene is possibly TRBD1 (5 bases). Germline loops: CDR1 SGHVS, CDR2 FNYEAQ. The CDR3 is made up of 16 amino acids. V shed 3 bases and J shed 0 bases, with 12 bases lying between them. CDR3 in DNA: TGTGCCAGCAGCTTGGCAGGGAGGCTCTCTGGAAACACCATATATTTT. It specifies CASSLAGRLSGNTIYF.

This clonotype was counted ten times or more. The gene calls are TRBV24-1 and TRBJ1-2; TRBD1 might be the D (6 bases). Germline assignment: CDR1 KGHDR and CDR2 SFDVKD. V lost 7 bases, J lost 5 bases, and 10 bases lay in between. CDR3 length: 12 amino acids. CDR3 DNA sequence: TGTGCCACCAGCCAGGGGAGTTATGGCTACACCTTC. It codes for CATSQGSYGYTF.

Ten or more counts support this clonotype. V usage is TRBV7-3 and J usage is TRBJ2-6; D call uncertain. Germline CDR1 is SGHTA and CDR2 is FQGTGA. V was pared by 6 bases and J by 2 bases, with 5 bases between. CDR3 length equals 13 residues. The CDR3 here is CASSNTGANVLTF. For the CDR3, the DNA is TGTGCCAGCAGTAACACTGGGGCCAACGTCCTGACTTTC. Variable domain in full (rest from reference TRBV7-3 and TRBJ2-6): GAGVSQTPSNKVTEKGKYVELRCDPISGHTALYWYRQSLGQGPEFLIYFQGTGAADDSGLPNDRFFAVRPEGSVSTLKIQRTERGDSAVYLCASSNTGANVLTFGAGSRLTVL.

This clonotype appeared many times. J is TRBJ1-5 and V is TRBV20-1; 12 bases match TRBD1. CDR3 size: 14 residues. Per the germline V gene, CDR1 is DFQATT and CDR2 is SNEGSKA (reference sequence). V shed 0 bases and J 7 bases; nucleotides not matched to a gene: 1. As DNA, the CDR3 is TGCAGTGCTAGAGACGGGACAGGGGGCCAGCCCCAGCATTTT. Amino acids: CSARDGTGGQPQHF.

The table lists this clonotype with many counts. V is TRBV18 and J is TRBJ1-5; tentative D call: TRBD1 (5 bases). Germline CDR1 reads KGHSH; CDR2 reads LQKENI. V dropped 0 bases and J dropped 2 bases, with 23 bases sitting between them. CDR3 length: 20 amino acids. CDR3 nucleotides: TGTGCCAGCTCACCACCGGTCCCACCGACAGCATCTATCGGCAATCAGCCCCAGCATTTT. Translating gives CASSPPVPPTASIGNQPQHF.

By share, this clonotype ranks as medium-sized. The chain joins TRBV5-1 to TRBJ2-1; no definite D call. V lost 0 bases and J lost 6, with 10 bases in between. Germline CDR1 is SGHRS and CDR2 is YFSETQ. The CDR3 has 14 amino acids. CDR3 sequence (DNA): TGCGCCAGCAGCTTGGATAAAGTCAGCAATGAGCAGTTCTTC. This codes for CASSLDKVSNEQFF.

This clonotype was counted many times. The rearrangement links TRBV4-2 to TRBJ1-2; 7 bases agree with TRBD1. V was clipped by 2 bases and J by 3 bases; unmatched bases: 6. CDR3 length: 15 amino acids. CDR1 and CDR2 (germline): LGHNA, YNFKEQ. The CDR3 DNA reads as TGTGCCAGCAGCCAACTTGACAGGGAATACTATGGCTACACCTTC. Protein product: CASSQLDREYYGYTF.

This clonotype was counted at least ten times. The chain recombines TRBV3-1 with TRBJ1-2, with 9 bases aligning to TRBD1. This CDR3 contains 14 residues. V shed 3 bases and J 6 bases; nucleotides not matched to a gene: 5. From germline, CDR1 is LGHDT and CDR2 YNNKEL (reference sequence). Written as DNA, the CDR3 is TGTGCCAGCAGCCATCGGGACAGGGTAAATGGCTACACCTTC. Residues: CASSHRDRVNGYTF.

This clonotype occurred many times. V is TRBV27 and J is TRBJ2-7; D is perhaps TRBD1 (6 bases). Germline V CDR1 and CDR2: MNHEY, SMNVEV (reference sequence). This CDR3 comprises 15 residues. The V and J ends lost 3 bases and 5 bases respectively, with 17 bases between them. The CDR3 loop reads CASSFHDRWDNEQYF. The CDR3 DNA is TGTGCCAGCAGTTTCCATGACAGGTGGGATAACGAGCAGTACTTC.

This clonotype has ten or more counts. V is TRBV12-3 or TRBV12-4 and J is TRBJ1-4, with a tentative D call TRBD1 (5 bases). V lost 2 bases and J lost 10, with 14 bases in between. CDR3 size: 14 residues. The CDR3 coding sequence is TGTGCCAGCAGTTTAAACCAAGGGGCCCTAAAACTGTTTTTT. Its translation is CASSLNQGALKLFF.